These 22 T cell receptor beta chains share one sample of origin, sequenced in a study of spatial heterogeneity in lung cancer. Each CDR3 protein gets one entry after TCRdb re-called the 5' RACE reads with MiXCR. The table lists roughly 80,000 distinct CDR3 sequences, roughly 8% of them singletons. Time point denoted: sample taken at primary tumor resection. The sequences come from PBMCs, collected at surgery. The receptors were gathered from a male donor with early-stage non-small cell lung cancer.

This clonotype was observed many times. The chain has TRBV29-1 and TRBJ2-5; D is undetermined. The CDR3 length is 11 residues. The ends were cut back, 5 bases at V and 5 bases at J, with 9 bases in the middle. Germline V lookup: CDR1 SQVTM, CDR2 ANQGSEA. The CDR3 sequence: CSVFAWETQYF. CDR3 nucleotide sequence: TGCAGCGTTTTCGCGTGGGAGACCCAGTACTTC. The whole variable domain, filled in from reference TRBV29-1 and TRBJ2-5, reads SAVISQKPSRDICQRGTSLTIQCQVDSQVTMMFWYRQQPGQSLTLIATANQGSEATYESGFVIDKFPISRPNLTFSTLTVSNMSPEDSSIYLCSVFAWETQYFGPGTRLLVL.

The chain is built from TRBV7-2 and TRBJ2-3; D gene uncertain. V lost 2 bases to trimming and J lost 6 bases, with 9 bases between them. CDR1 and CDR2 from the germline V gene are SGHTA and FQGNSA. The CDR3 runs 13 residues. The CDR3 DNA follows: TGTGCCAGCAGCTTACAAGTGAGGGATACGCAGTATTTT. Protein product: CASSLQVRDTQYF.

This clonotype was detected many times. The chain is built from TRBV10-3 and TRBJ2-1; D might be TRBD2 (6 bases). Germline CDR1 and CDR2: ENHRY and SYGVKD. The germline V and J ends were trimmed by 3 bases and 3 bases, with 9 bases remaining between them. This CDR3 has 14 amino acids. In DNA, the CDR3 is TGTGCCATCAGTGATCGACTAGTCTACAATGAGCAGTTCTTC. Amino acid sequence: CAISDRLVYNEQFF.

This clonotype came up many times. V usage is TRBV29-1 and J usage is TRBJ2-1; possibly TRBD2 for D (6 bases). V lost 6 bases and J 5 bases, leaving 11 bases between the germline ends. CDR1 and CDR2 from the germline V gene are SQVTM and ANQGSEA. CDR3 length equals 12 residues. CDR3 region: CSVEGPHNEQFF. The CDR3, as DNA: TGCAGCGTGGAGGGCCCTCACAATGAGCAGTTCTTC.

Many counts were recorded for this clonotype. The chain recombines TRBV11-2 with TRBJ2-3; the D is unclear. Trimming shortened V by 1 base and J by 4 bases, and 9 bases separated the two germline ends. The V gene's germline CDR1 is SGHAT and CDR2 FQNNGV. The CDR3 extends over 14 amino acids. CDR3 region: CASSLVYGPDTQYF. The CDR3 DNA reads as TGTGCCAGCAGCTTAGTATACGGTCCAGATACGCAGTATTTT.

At least ten counts were recorded for this clonotype. The genes are TRBV20-1 and TRBJ2-2; TRBD2 agrees at 10 bases. CDR1 DFQATT and CDR2 SNEGSKA come from the germline V gene (reference sequence). CDR3 length equals 17 residues. Trimming took 5 bases from V and 2 from J; bases not matched to a gene: 11. CDR3 in amino acids: CSALTSGVGINTGELFF. The CDR3 DNA follows: TGCAGTGCTTTAACTAGCGGGGTGGGGATTAACACCGGGGAGCTGTTTTTT.

This clonotype was detected ten times or more. The gene calls are TRBV20-1 and TRBJ2-1; D is perhaps TRBD2 (6 bases). V lost 6 bases to trimming and J lost 9 bases, with 12 bases between them. The CDR3 is made up of 11 amino acids. Germline loops: CDR1 DFQATT, CDR2 SNEGSKA (reference sequence). The CDR3 bases are TGCAGTGCCCTTAGCGGCCCTGAGCAGTTCTTC. As protein: CSALSGPEQFF.

In this sample, this clonotype turned up many times. The chain uses TRBV13 and TRBJ1-5; 7 positions match TRBD1. The CDR3 extends over 15 amino acids. Trimming removed 0 bases from V and 3 bases from J; junction bases left unmatched: 2. Germline loops: CDR1 PRHDT, CDR2 FYEKMQ (reference sequence). The CDR3 here is CASSLGRGNNQPQHF. DNA for the CDR3: TGTGCCAGCAGCTTAGGCAGGGGGAACAATCAGCCCCAGCATTTT.

This clonotype came up many times. V gene TRBV12-3 or TRBV12-4 combines with J gene TRBJ2-5; possible D gene TRBD1, 6 bases. The CDR3 consists of 14 residues. V lost 5 bases to trimming and J lost 5 bases, with 15 bases between them. This CDR3 is CASSRRGGGETQYF. CDR3 sequence (DNA): TGTGCCAGCAGTCGACGTGGGGGCGGGGAGACCCAGTACTTC.

This clonotype came up a few times. The chain combines TRBV5-1 with TRBJ1-4, with TRBD1 identical over 7 bases. V dropped 4 bases and J dropped 5; count of bases not matched to a gene: 5. This CDR3 has 14 amino acids. Germline V gene data show CDR1 as SGHRS and CDR2 as YFSETQ. Here the CDR3 DNA reads TGCGCCAGCAGCCCCGGGACAGTGAATGAAAAACTGTTTTTT. Protein: CASSPGTVNEKLFF.

In its sample, this clonotype was seen many times. The chain links TRBV29-1 to TRBJ1-3; D uncertain. With 4 bases removed from V and 0 bases from J, the gap between germline ends came to 13 bases. The CDR3 has 15 amino acids. The V gene's germline CDR1 is SQVTM and CDR2 ANQGSEA. CDR3 loop: CSVVFGLGSGNTIYF. CDR3 coding DNA: TGCAGCGTTGTCTTCGGTCTCGGCTCTGGAAACACCATATATTTT.

This clonotype was picked up many times. V and J are TRBV5-1 and TRBJ2-5; possibly TRBD2 for D (5 bases). With 1 base removed from V and 3 bases from J, the gap between germline ends came to 13 bases. This CDR3 has 15 residues. Per germline, CDR1 SGHRS and CDR2 YFSETQ. CDR3 residues: CASSLTSPREETQYF. The CDR3 coding sequence is TGCGCCAGCAGCTTGACGTCTCCGAGGGAAGAGACCCAGTACTTC.

This clonotype was counted at least ten times. The chain carries TRBV3-1 and TRBJ2-3; no clear D. The V and J ends lost 4 bases and 3 bases respectively, with 11 bases between them. This CDR3 comprises 14 residues. Germline CDR1 reads LGHDT; CDR2 reads YNNKEL (reference sequence). CDR3 sequence (DNA): TGTGCCAGCAGCCCCGTTAGGGCGACAGATACGCAGTATTTT. Translated, it gives CASSPVRATDTQYF.

This chain uses TRBV12-3 or TRBV12-4 with TRBJ2-1, with D unclear. The CDR3 loop spans 12 amino acids. Trimming removed 5 bases from V and 6 bases from J, with 8 bases in between. The chain's CDR3 is CASSDPGNEQFF. The CDR3 bases are TGTGCCAGCAGTGACCCCGGCAATGAGCAGTTCTTC.

The sample holds many counts of this clonotype. This chain links TRBV27 with TRBJ1-2; no definite D call. Germline lookup yields CDR1 MNHEY and CDR2 SMNVEV (reference sequence). The CDR3 runs to 15 residues. V lost 2 bases to trimming and J lost 2 bases, with 12 bases between them. CDR3 DNA: TGTGCCAGCAGTTTAGTATCGGGATCAAACTATGGCTACACCTTC. Translation: CASSLVSGSNYGYTF.

This clonotype came up many times. V and J are TRBV18 and TRBJ2-7, with D possibly called TRBD1 or TRBD2 (5 bases each). There are 17 residues in the CDR3. Germline V gene sequence: CDR1 KGHSH, CDR2 LQKENI. The V gene lost 0 bases and the J gene lost 7 bases, with 22 bases spanning the gap. CDR3 sequence: CASSPPDTLTIPREQYF. The CDR3 DNA reads TGTGCCAGCTCACCACCGGACACTTTGACTATCCCTCGGGAGCAGTACTTC.

The chain links TRBV7-2 to TRBJ1-1; D unclear. The CDR3 is 15 residues long. From germline, CDR1 is SGHTA and CDR2 FQGNSA. V lost 1 base and J 0 bases, leaving 9 bases between the germline ends. The CDR3 spells CASSLDAEVNTEAFF. CDR3 sequence (DNA): TGTGCCAGCAGCTTAGATGCAGAGGTGAACACTGAAGCTTTCTTT.

This clonotype was detected many times. V usage is TRBV3-1 and J usage is TRBJ2-7; TRBD1 matches at 7 bases. CDR3 size: 16 residues. Germline trimming cut 4 bases from V and 5 bases from J; bases unmatched to any gene: 14. The germline V gene encodes CDR1 LGHDT and CDR2 YNNKEL (reference sequence). The CDR3 nucleotides are TGTGCCAGCAGCCTACAGACAGGGACCGCCCGGGACGAGCAGTACTTC. It encodes CASSLQTGTARDEQYF.

This clonotype was seen many times. The rearrangement links TRBV12-3 or TRBV12-4 to TRBJ2-5; 7 bases line up with TRBD2. The CDR3 runs 13 residues. Trimming cost V 5 bases and J 10 bases; bases outside gene matches: 10. This chain's CDR3 is CASSPVALAVQYF. CDR3 sequence (DNA): TGTGCCAGCAGTCCTGTAGCTCTAGCGGTCCAGTACTTC.

At least ten counts were recorded for this clonotype. The J gene is TRBJ2-6, the V gene TRBV7-2; tentative D call: TRBD2 (5 bases). In germline, CDR1 is SGHTA, CDR2 FQGNSA. The V and J ends lost 3 bases and 3 bases respectively, with 9 bases between them. This CDR3 contains 15 residues. The CDR3 bases are TGTGCCAGCAGCTTTACCGGGGATGGGGCCAACGTCCTGACTTTC. It translates to CASSFTGDGANVLTF.

CDR3 coding DNA: TGTGCCAGCAGTGTAGGGGGAGCCAACAATGAGCAGTTCTTC. The encoded protein is CASSVGGANNEQFF. The chain combines TRBV6-4 with TRBJ2-1; TRBD1 might be the D (6 bases). Germline CDR1 and CDR2: MRHNA and SNTAGT. V dropped 4 bases and J dropped 5 bases, with 12 bases sitting between them. The CDR3 runs 14 residues.

This clonotype has at least ten counts. The gene calls are TRBV4-2 and TRBJ1-1; 9 bases are shared with TRBD1. Trimming at V came to 4 bases and at J to 1 base, leaving 7 bases not matched to a gene. The CDR3 runs to 16 residues. Per germline, CDR1 LGHNA and CDR2 YNFKEQ. The CDR3 is CASSREGGQGNTEAFF. For the CDR3, the DNA is TGTGCCAGCAGCCGAGAGGGGGGACAGGGGAACACTGAAGCTTTCTTT.